This paragraph reports one TCR beta chain. No cognate antigen has been identified for it. Base qualities are not recorded, but no much larger clone differs from it by a single base. These data originate in a study of OX40 agonist ivuxolimab in advanced cancers. Study-wide context: The costimulatory receptor OX40 (CD134) was targeted by ivuxolimab, a fully human IgG2 agonistic monoclonal antibody. The paper describes the monotherapy dose-escalation part (N of about 50 patients) of the phase I trial of ivuxolimab. Patients were allowed to have had prior anti-PD-1, anti-PD-L1 or anti-CTLA-4 therapy, and 40% to 45% of the dose-escalation patients had previously received checkpoint inhibitors. Peripheral TCRbeta sequencing was intended to test whether TCR sequence diversity was altered and clonal T-cell expansion was caused by ivuxolimab. The dose-escalation cohort was 80% to 90% male with a mean age of around 62 years, ranging from roughly 20 to 80. Intravenous ivuxolimab was administered to patients every 2 weeks at six dose levels: 0.01, 0.1, 0.3, 1.5, 3 and 10 mg/kg. Three dose-escalation patients achieved partial responses, one with hepatocellular carcinoma and two with cutaneous melanoma. Among the approximately 54 dose-escalation patients, about 20 had hepatocellular carcinoma, roughly 15 melanoma, 9 renal cell carcinoma and 9 head and neck cancer.

Genomic DNA was extracted from sorted cells for sequencing of the TCRbeta CDR3 region. TCRbeta CDR3 regions were sequenced using the immunoSEQ Assay. This immuneACCESS table, as held by TCRdb, lists in-frame sequences with V and J called but not all clones. Of the missing ones, under half trace to an unresolved V gene in checked studies; the others have no known cause. For this sample there are around 60,000 clones; less than 90% appear just once. Clones ranked in the top ten supply 0.67% of the sample. Study-wide conclusions, independent of this receptor: After ivuxolimab, expanded clones were on average more numerous among CD8+ T cells than among CD4+ T cells. Low levels of normalized T-cell clonal expansion were also seen in some patients who did not respond. At doses from 0.1 to 3.0 mg/kg, clonal expansion was seen in both CD4+ and CD8+ blood T cells between baseline and week 6. The antigen specificity of the clonally expanded peripheral T cells was not determined. In the 0.1-3.0 mg/kg groups, partial responders had among the lowest normalized peripheral clonal expansion, particularly in CD8+ T cells.

Patients with a history of autoimmune disease or receiving systemic immunosuppression were excluded from the trial. Peripheral blood for TCR sequencing was drawn from every dose cohort at baseline, at cycle 4 day 1 and at cycle 7 day 1. Samples came from an open-label, multicenter, first-in-human phase I dose-escalation trial of ivuxolimab. Adults with locally advanced or metastatic head and neck squamous cell, hepatocellular, melanoma or renal cell carcinoma were enrolled in the trial. Before TCR sequencing, CD4+ T cells and CD8+ T cells were sorted from peripheral blood as separate populations. Looking up the germline V gene yields CDR1 MDHEN and CDR2 SYDVKM. CDR3 length: 15 amino acids, cysteine to phenylalanine. The retained sequence is limited to the CDR3, 45 bases, with the frame set at the first base. Cut back by 10 bases and 4 bases, the V and J ends lie 23 bases apart.

The sequence came from an adult with an advanced solid tumor such as melanoma, head and neck, liver or kidney cancer. Specimen: CD4+ or CD8+ T cells sorted from blood, collected in a trial of the OX40 agonist ivuxolimab. The chain uses TRBV28 and TRBJ2-7; the D gene is perhaps TRBD2, on 5 matching bases. The DNA sequence reads TGTGCCACATCCTCGGGCGAGGGAAGCTTTTACGAGCAGTACTTC. This sequence encodes CATSSGEGSFYEQYF.